Following are 25 T cell receptor beta chains from one sample sequenced in a study of OX40 agonist ivuxolimab in advanced cancers. Here immunoSEQ multiplex PCR was the method, and the copy in TCRdb shows in-frame clones only, minus some. The sample records fewer than 90,000 clones, 80% to 90% being singletons. The starting material was CD4+ or CD8+ T cells sorted from blood, obtained in a trial of the OX40 agonist ivuxolimab. All receptors derive from an adult with an advanced solid tumor such as melanoma, head and neck, liver or kidney cancer.

V usage is TRBV28 and J usage is TRBJ2-4; 11 bases are shared with TRBD1. Looked up from germline, CDR1 is MDHEN and CDR2 is SYDVKM. CDR3 length: 19 amino acids. V trimming: 2 bases; J trimming: 0 bases; junction bases outside the gene matches: 9. The CDR3 spells CASSLGRDRGSLAKNIQYF. The CDR3 coding sequence is TGTGCCAGCAGTTTAGGCCGGGACAGGGGGTCTCTAGCCAAAAACATTCAGTACTTC.

This clone has just a few counts. V is TRBV19 and J is TRBJ2-2; 7 bases align to TRBD2. The CDR3 loop spans 15 amino acids. The J segment lost 8 bases and the V segment lost 3 bases, leaving 9 bases of the junction unmatched. Germline V gene sequence: CDR1 LNHDA, CDR2 SQIVND (reference sequence). The CDR3 sequence: CASSMIWRELGELFF. The CDR3 DNA reads TGTGCCAGTAGTATGATATGGCGGGAGTTAGGGGAGCTGTTTTTT.

The CDR3 sequence: CASSGGQGDNEQFF. In nucleotides, the CDR3 is TGTGCCAGCAGCGGGGGACAGGGCGACAATGAGCAGTTCTTC. This rearrangement joins TRBV7-3 to TRBJ2-1, with 9 nucleotides matching TRBD1. The V gene's germline CDR1 is SGHTA and CDR2 FQGTGA. The J segment lost 5 bases and the V segment lost 5 bases, leaving 4 bases of the junction unmatched. CDR3 length equals 14 residues.

The chain combines TRBV29-1 with TRBJ1-5, with TRBD1 matching 9 bases. Germline V gene lookup returns CDR1 SQVTM and CDR2 ANQGSEA. There are 14 residues in the CDR3. Trimming cost V 6 bases and J 7 bases; bases outside gene matches: 10. The CDR3 here is CSVATGGTHQPQHF. CDR3 in DNA: TGCAGCGTGGCGACAGGGGGAACACACCAGCCCCAGCATTTT.

The chain links TRBV7-2 to TRBJ2-7; maybe TRBD1 (5 bases). The length of the CDR3 is 17 residues. In germline, CDR1 is SGHTA, CDR2 FQGNSA. V lost 1 base and J lost 6, with 22 bases in between. CDR3 nucleotides: TGTGCCAGCAGCTTAGTCCCTCCTTCTAGGGGTCCCCTCGAGCAGTACTTC. Translated: CASSLVPPSRGPLEQYF.

The chain combines TRBV6-6 with TRBJ2-1; the D is unclear. Trimming cost V 8 bases and J 6 bases, with 8 bases left between them. The V gene's germline CDR1 is MNHNY and CDR2 SVGAGI (reference sequence). The CDR3 runs 11 residues. As DNA, the CDR3 is TGTGCCAGCTGGACGGGCAATGAGCAGTTCTTC. Protein: CASWTGNEQFF.

The V call is TRBV7-2, the J call TRBJ1-3; D not certain. Germline CDR1 is SGHTA and CDR2 is FQGNSA. V lost 2 bases and J lost 2, with 13 bases in between. CDR3 length: 16 residues. The CDR3 protein is CASSLNRETPGNTIYF. CDR3 nucleotides: TGTGCCAGCAGCTTAAACCGGGAAACGCCTGGAAACACCATATATTTT.

This chain connects TRBV4-1 to TRBJ2-2; D is unresolved. Deletions cut 1 base from V and 1 base from J, with 7 bases between. CDR3 length: 15 amino acids. Germline V CDR1 and CDR2: MGHRA, YSYEKL. CDR3 nucleotide sequence: TGCGCCAGCAGCCAAGGGCAGCTGAACACCGGGGAGCTGTTTTTT. Translating it yields CASSQGQLNTGELFF.

The chain combines TRBV7-8 with TRBJ2-7, with 9 bases lining up with TRBD2. Germline V gives CDR1 SGHVS, CDR2 FQNEAQ. This CDR3 is 17 amino acids long. Losses at the gene ends were 5 bases for V and 2 bases for J; bases not matched to a gene: 13. CDR3 sequence (DNA): TGTGCCAGCAGCCCGCGGGCCGGGAGCGGGAGGCCCTACGAGCAGTACTTC. Amino acids: CASSPRAGSGRPYEQYF.

This clone has a handful of counts. V usage is TRBV9 and J usage is TRBJ2-2; 9 bases map to TRBD2. V trimming: 0 bases; J trimming: 8 bases; junction bases outside the gene matches: 11. The CDR3 has 17 residues. Germline loops: CDR1 SGDLS, CDR2 YYNGEE. The CDR3 DNA is TGTGCCAGCAGCGTAGGAGCGGGAGGCCCGGGGGTTGGGGAGCTGTTTTTT. Translation: CASSVGAGGPGVGELFF.

The chain couples TRBV6-1 to TRBJ1-2; D is unresolved. V lost 5 bases, J lost 1 base, and 14 bases lay in between. This CDR3 region has 15 residues. Germline V gene sequence: CDR1 MNHNS, CDR2 SASEGT. The CDR3 is CASSFRTWGNYGYTF. The CDR3 region has the DNA TGTGCCAGCAGTTTCCGGACCTGGGGTAACTATGGCTACACCTTC.

The J gene is TRBJ1-6, the V gene TRBV5-1; no clear D gene. CDR1 is SGHRS and CDR2 is YFSETQ in the germline V gene. Deletions cut 1 base from V and 10 bases from J, with 3 bases between. This CDR3 spans 11 amino acids. The CDR3 is CASSLSSPLHF. CDR3 DNA sequence: TGCGCCAGCAGCTTGTCATCACCCCTCCACTTT. Full variable domain (rest looked up from reference TRBV5-1 and TRBJ1-6): KAGVTQTPRYLIKTRGQQVTLSCSPISGHRSVSWYQQTPGQGLQFLFEYFSETQRNKGNFPGRFSGRQFSNSRSEMNVSTLELGDSALYLCASSLSSPLHFGNGTRLTVT.

The chain couples TRBV5-5 to TRBJ2-7; TRBD2 agrees at 7 bases. J was trimmed by 7 bases and V by 0 bases; bases with no gene match: 7. This CDR3 has 14 amino acids. CDR1 SGHKS and CDR2 YYEKEE come from the germline V gene (reference sequence). Here the CDR3 DNA reads TGTGCCAGCAGCTTGGAAGCGGGACTAAGGGAGCAGTACTTC. Protein: CASSLEAGLREQYF.

The chain uses TRBV7-6 and TRBJ2-7, with 10 bases identical to TRBD2. There are 15 residues in the CDR3. CDR1 is SGHVS, CDR2 FNYEAQ, per germline. Unmatched junction bases numbered 1, after V lost 0 bases and J lost 2 bases. The CDR3 reads CASSLASGRAYEQYF. In DNA, the CDR3 is TGTGCCAGCAGCTTAGCGAGCGGGAGGGCCTACGAGCAGTACTTC.

The chain couples TRBV15 to TRBJ2-7, with 8 bases aligning to TRBD2. In germline, CDR1 is LNHNV, CDR2 YYDKDF (reference sequence). V shed 1 base, J shed 3 bases, and the junction held 8 bases outside the gene matches. CDR3 length: 16 residues. The CDR3 region has the DNA TGTGCCACCAGCAGAGGTGGGACTAGAGGTGTCTACGAGCAGTACTTC. Translating gives CATSRGGTRGVYEQYF.

This clone was seen a single time. The chain is built from TRBV5-1 and TRBJ2-4; D is possibly TRBD1 or TRBD2 (5 bases each). The CDR3 loop spans 14 amino acids. Germline lookup yields CDR1 SGHRS and CDR2 YFSETQ. Trimming cost V 2 bases and J 8 bases, with 14 bases left between them. The CDR3, as DNA: TGCGCCAGCAGCTTCGACCTCCTGGGGGACATTCAGTACTTC. This sequence encodes CASSFDLLGDIQYF.

The V call is TRBV7-8, the J call TRBJ2-2, with TRBD1 as a possible D gene (6 bases). The germline gives CDR1 SGHVS, CDR2 FQNEAQ. This CDR3 is built from 14 residues. Trimming removed 5 bases at V and 1 base at J, with 8 bases between. The CDR3 reads CASSPDRNTGELFF. Written as DNA, the CDR3 is TGTGCCAGCAGCCCGGACAGGAACACCGGGGAGCTGTTTTTT.

The CDR3 is CASSPPLAGVYEQYF. CDR3 bases: TGTGCCAGCAGCCCTCCCCTAGCGGGAGTGTACGAGCAGTACTTC. The V and J genes are TRBV6-5 and TRBJ2-7; the match to TRBD2 covers 10 bases. The V gene end was trimmed by 6 bases and the J gene end by 4 bases; junction bases not matched to a gene: 9. This CDR3 has 15 amino acids. Germline V gene data show CDR1 as MNHEY and CDR2 as SVGAGI.

The chain joins TRBV19 to TRBJ2-1; D possibly corresponds to TRBD2 (5 bases). The length of the CDR3 is 13 residues. The germline V and J ends were trimmed by 3 bases and 10 bases, with 13 bases remaining between them. CDR1 and CDR2 from the germline V gene are LNHDA and SQIVND (reference sequence). The CDR3 loop is CASSIGPGSEQFF. The CDR3 bases are TGTGCCAGTAGTATCGGCCCGGGAAGCGAGCAGTTCTTC.

The rearrangement links TRBV6-6 to TRBJ1-2; possibly TRBD1 for D (5 bases). In germline, CDR1 is MNHNY, CDR2 SVGAGI (reference sequence). Trimming stripped 5 bases from V and 3 bases from J, with 16 bases between. The CDR3 spans 15 residues. CDR3 loop: CASSTNPGRDYGYTF. In DNA, the CDR3 is TGTGCCAGCAGTACAAACCCAGGGCGTGACTATGGCTACACCTTC.

The chain recombines TRBV9 with TRBJ2-7; TRBD2 matches at 7 bases. Germline V gives CDR1 SGDLS, CDR2 YYNGEE. This CDR3 spans 16 amino acids. V shed 0 bases, J shed 2 bases, and the junction held 8 bases outside the gene matches. Written as DNA, the CDR3 is TGTGCCAGCAGCGTAGAAGAGACTAGCTCGGCCTACGAGCAGTACTTC. As protein: CASSVEETSSAYEQYF.

This chain uses TRBV18 with TRBJ2-7; the D is unclear. The CDR3 is 14 residues long. V was cut by 0 bases and J by 5 bases, with 11 bases left in between. Germline V lookup: CDR1 KGHSH, CDR2 LQKENI. CDR3 nucleotides: TGTGCCAGCTCACCACCAGGCAAAACCCACGAGCAGTACTTC. Protein product: CASSPPGKTHEQYF.

The chain has TRBV7-3 and TRBJ2-1, with D uncertain. The germline gives CDR1 SGHTA, CDR2 FQGTGA. The CDR3 sequence is 16 residues long. V lost 2 bases and J lost 0, with 11 bases in between. This CDR3 is CASSLFRTDSYNEQFF. The CDR3 nucleotides read TGTGCCAGCAGCTTATTCCGGACGGACTCCTACAATGAGCAGTTCTTC.

This chain links TRBV27 with TRBJ2-7, with 7 positions matching TRBD2. V lost 3 bases and J lost 2; bases outside the gene matches: 10. CDR1 is MNHEY, CDR2 SMNVEV, per germline (reference sequence). The CDR3 has 16 residues. The CDR3 bases are TGTGCCAGCAGTTTGGCAAGGCGGGAGCCGGCCTACGAGCAGTACTTC. It codes for CASSLARREPAYEQYF.

This chain joins TRBV19 and TRBJ2-7; 7 bases fit TRBD1. Germline V gives CDR1 LNHDA, CDR2 SQIVND (reference sequence). J was trimmed by 2 bases and V by 5 bases; bases with no gene match: 6. The CDR3 loop spans 14 amino acids. CDR3 DNA sequence: TGTGCCAGTAGTTACCGGGACAGAGCCTACGAGCAGTACTTC. Protein sequence: CASSYRDRAYEQYF.